The next 14 T cell receptor beta chains were all read from a single sample in a study of PD-L1 blockade in urothelial cancer. Generated by immunoSEQ multiplex PCR, the TCRdb table keeps only in-frame clones and is missing some. Among 90,000 or so clones listed, around 87% were seen once. The time point: pretreatment peripheral blood. The sample in question was PBMCs, obtained around atezolizumab (anti-PD-L1) treatment. Receptor source: a man aged 60 to 75 with urothelial cancer.

The chain recombines TRBV5-4 with TRBJ2-7, with 10 bases that match TRBD2. The CDR3 runs to 15 residues. Germline V gene lookup returns CDR1 SGHNT and CDR2 YYREEE (reference sequence). Unmatched junction bases numbered 5, after V lost 3 bases and J lost 2 bases. CDR3 protein: CASSSGTSVAYEQYF. CDR3 DNA: TGTGCCAGCAGCTCCGGGACTAGCGTAGCCTACGAGCAGTACTTC.

This clone has a single count. The chain carries TRBV11-2 and TRBJ2-3; 12 positions agree with TRBD2. The germline gives CDR1 SGHAT, CDR2 FQNNGV. The V segment lost 5 bases and the J segment 4 bases; nucleotides outside the gene matches: 16. The CDR3 totals 19 residues. The CDR3 is CASSHEPLLAGGTPDTQYF. The CDR3 DNA sequence: TGTGCCAGCAGCCACGAACCCCTCCTAGCGGGGGGGACCCCAGATACGCAGTATTTT.

The chain combines TRBV4-1 with TRBJ2-5, with D perhaps matching TRBD1 (6 bases). The V and J ends lost 3 bases and 4 bases respectively, with 12 bases between them. Germline lookup yields CDR1 MGHRA and CDR2 YSYEKL. The CDR3 extends over 14 amino acids. In DNA form, the CDR3 reads TGCGCCAGCAGCCAGGGAAGGGGGAGAGAGACCCAGTACTTC. Translating it yields CASSQGRGRETQYF.

The DNA of the CDR3 is TGCGCCAGCAGCCAAGATGAGGAGACCCAGTACTTC. Residues: CASSQDEETQYF. The rearrangement links TRBV4-3 to TRBJ2-5; D not resolved. The CDR3 consists of 12 residues. Germline V lookup: CDR1 LGHNA, CDR2 YSLEER. V was trimmed by 0 bases and J by 5 bases, leaving 4 bases between them.

This chain uses TRBV6-5 with TRBJ1-2; 10 positions match TRBD1. Germline assignment: CDR1 MNHEY and CDR2 SVGAGI. V shed 2 bases and J 8 bases; nucleotides not matched to a gene: 11. The CDR3 totals 16 residues. CDR3 region: CASSYMRGQGLGGYTF. The CDR3, as DNA: TGTGCCAGCAGTTACATGAGGGGACAGGGGTTAGGAGGCTACACCTTC.

The rearrangement links TRBV7-2 to TRBJ1-2, with 10 nucleotides matching TRBD1. The V and J ends lost 3 bases and 8 bases, in that order; junction bases with no gene match: 9. The germline V gene has CDR1 SGHTA and CDR2 FQGNSA. The CDR3 consists of 15 residues. The CDR3 coding sequence is TGTGCCAGCAGCTTGGGCGACAGGGGGCTTTACGGCTACACCTTC. This codes for CASSLGDRGLYGYTF.

The rearrangement uses TRBV5-4 and TRBJ2-1, with D tentatively TRBD2 (5 bases). The CDR3 contains 14 residues. Between the trimmed V and J ends, which lost 4 bases and 6 bases, there was a span of 14 bases. Germline CDR1 is SGHNT and CDR2 is YYREEE (reference sequence). For the CDR3, the DNA is TGTGCCAGCAGCGGGCCACTAGGCCCCAATGAGCAGTTCTTC. The encoded protein is CASSGPLGPNEQFF.

The J gene is TRBJ2-4, the V gene TRBV19, with D uncertain. Trimming took off 5 bases at V and 0 bases at J, with 14 bases between the two ends. CDR3 size: 16 residues. The germline V gene encodes CDR1 LNHDA and CDR2 SQIVND (reference sequence). The CDR3 sequence: CASSLTTILAKNIQYF. CDR3 nucleotide sequence: TGTGCCAGTAGTTTAACGACAATACTAGCCAAAAACATTCAGTACTTC.

This chain uses TRBV7-9 with TRBJ1-3; D is undetermined. Germline assignment: CDR1 SEHNR and CDR2 FQNEAQ (reference sequence). CDR3 size: 15 residues. Trimming pared 5 bases from V and 0 bases from J, leaving 11 bases between. The CDR3 region is CASSQNLDSGNTIYF. The CDR3 region has the DNA TGTGCCAGCAGCCAGAACCTAGACTCTGGAAACACCATATATTTT.

V usage is TRBV29-1 and J usage is TRBJ2-1, with D possibly being TRBD1 (5 bases). Trimming shortened V by 4 bases and J by 0 bases, and 13 bases separated the two germline ends. Germline-derived CDR1 and CDR2 are SQVTM and ANQGSEA. This CDR3 has 15 residues. The CDR3 loop reads CSVGGGRISYNEQFF. The CDR3 nucleotides are TGCAGCGTTGGGGGCGGACGGATCTCCTACAATGAGCAGTTCTTC.

Here the CDR3 DNA reads TGCGCCAGCAGGCAACAGGGGGTTAATGAAAAACTGTTTTTT. This encodes CASRQQGVNEKLFF. V is TRBV5-1 and J is TRBJ1-4; TRBD1 agrees at 8 bases. CDR1 is SGHRS, CDR2 YFSETQ, per germline. V lost 5 bases and J lost 4; bases outside the gene matches: 4. The CDR3 totals 14 residues.

This chain links TRBV5-6 with TRBJ2-1, with 9 bases lining up with TRBD2. The trim removed 4 bases at V and 9 bases at J, leaving 14 bases unmatched. Germline V gives CDR1 SGHDT, CDR2 YYEEEE. The CDR3 is 16 residues long. The CDR3 spells CASSPRALSGGAEQFF. In nucleotides, the CDR3 is TGTGCCAGCAGCCCGAGGGCGCTTAGCGGGGGTGCTGAGCAGTTCTTC.

V is TRBV6-5 and J is TRBJ1-3, with 9 nucleotides matching TRBD1. This CDR3 region has 16 residues. The V gene's germline CDR1 is MNHEY and CDR2 SVGAGI. With V trimmed by 0 bases and J by 2 bases, 2 bases remained unmatched. CDR3: CASSYSGQGTGNTIYF. CDR3 nucleotides: TGTGCCAGCAGTTACTCGGGACAGGGCACTGGAAACACCATATATTTT.

This clone is a singleton in its sample. The chain has TRBV2 and TRBJ1-1; 7 bases match TRBD1. This CDR3 region has 16 residues. CDR1 is SNHLY and CDR2 is FYNNEI in the germline V gene. V lost 9 bases and J lost 1; bases outside the gene matches: 14. The DNA for the CDR3 is TGTGCCAGTATTGTAGGGTCAGGGGGAACGAACACTGAAGCTTTCTTT. It is translated as CASIVGSGGTNTEAFF.